Detailed here is one T cell receptor (beta chain). Its antigen remains unknown. This specimen belongs to a study of radiotherapy plus CTLA-4 blockade in lung cancer. For the study at large: Objective response was observed in 18% of patients, and disease control in roughly 31%. Study observations and caveats: Radiotherapy with ipilimumab was followed by blood expansion of tumor-derived clones. Early clone dynamics of blood T cells, plus interferon-beta, reportedly predicted response best.

Per germline, CDR1 MNHEY and CDR2 SMNVEV (reference sequence). The V gene end was trimmed by 5 bases and the J gene end by 6 bases; junction bases not matched to a gene: 12. This CDR3 is 15 amino acids long. Here immunoSEQ multiplex PCR was the method, and the copy in TCRdb shows in-frame clones only, minus some. This sample yields around 70,000 clones, of which approximately 80% are seen a single time; less than 5% belongs to the top ten. Chemo-refractory metastatic non-small-cell lung cancer patients underwent focal radiation alongside CTLA-4 blockade with ipilimumab. This material consisted of peripheral blood, taken from a patient treated with radiotherapy plus ipilimumab. The sequence derives from a human donor with non-small cell lung cancer who had a partial response to radiotherapy plus ipilimumab. V usage is TRBV27 and J usage is TRBJ1-1; 7 bases are shared with TRBD1. The CDR3 loop reads CASSLEGAGYAEAFF. CDR3 DNA: TGTGCCAGCAGTCTCGAGGGGGCTGGTTACGCTGAAGCTTTCTTT.